Below, 6 T cell receptor beta chains from the same sample are listed, as sequenced in a study of cytomegalovirus exposure and HLA in healthy donors. Primers for the PCR totalled 60 Vbeta and 13 Jbeta. The repertoire was sequenced with immunoSEQ multiplex PCR; TCRdb's copy has only in-frame clones and lacks some. The sample has about 140,000 clones, around 80% seen once. Material: PBMCs. The receptors derive from a man aged 25 to 45 in good health and CMV-seropositive.

The chain links TRBV28 to TRBJ1-6; D may be TRBD1 (5 bases). V lost 4 bases to trimming and J lost 0 bases, with 16 bases between them. Germline V gene data show CDR1 as MDHEN and CDR2 as SYDVKM. The CDR3 is 18 residues long. The CDR3 spells CASSSTRFDSSYNSPLHF. DNA of the CDR3: TGTGCCAGCAGTTCGACTAGATTTGACAGCTCCTATAATTCACCCCTCCACTTT.

Worth noting for this clone: At one end, the junction sequence differs from germline, possibly due to a read error. The chain links TRBV19 to TRBJ2-3, with D maybe TRBD2 (6 bases). The length of the CDR3 is 15 residues. Germline CDR1 is LNHDA and CDR2 is SQIVND (reference sequence). As DNA, the CDR3 is TGTGCCAGTAGTATAGGGGGAGGTTCCACAGGTACGCAGTATTTT. Protein product: CASSIGGGSTGTQYF.

The chain is built from TRBV7-9 and TRBJ2-7, with D maybe TRBD2 (5 bases). The CDR3 covers 14 residues. The V end lost 5 bases, the J end lost 0 bases, and 11 bases lay between the germline ends. Per germline, CDR1 SEHNR and CDR2 FQNEAQ (reference sequence). CDR3 residues: CASSMAGPSYEQYF. CDR3 nucleotide sequence: TGTGCCAGCAGCATGGCGGGCCCCTCCTACGAGCAGTACTTC.

V gene TRBV6-5 combines with J gene TRBJ1-2, with 8 bases matching TRBD1. The ends lost 6 bases at V and 4 bases at J; junction bases unmatched: 4. CDR3 length: 13 amino acids. Germline V CDR1 and CDR2: MNHEY, SVGAGI. This CDR3 reads CASSTGTGYGYTF. The CDR3 DNA is TGTGCCAGCAGCACCGGGACAGGCTATGGCTACACCTTC.

V gene TRBV2 combines with J gene TRBJ2-1, with a tentative D call TRBD2 (5 bases). V was cut by 4 bases and J by 8 bases, with 18 bases left in between. The germline V gene has CDR1 SNHLY and CDR2 FYNNEI. This CDR3 spans 15 amino acids. The CDR3 loop reads CASSVSSTNGYEQFF. Here the CDR3 DNA reads TGTGCCAGCAGTGTGTCGTCGACTAACGGGTATGAGCAGTTCTTC.

This clone was recorded once. Other DNA sequences of this sample code for an identical CDR3. The chain joins TRBV5-8 to TRBJ1-5; TRBD1 might be the D (6 bases). The CDR3 consists of 12 residues. Looked up from germline, CDR1 is SGHTS and CDR2 is YDEGEE. The ends were cut back, 7 bases at V and 1 base at J, with 6 bases in the middle. The CDR3 DNA sequence: TGTGCCAGCCAGGGGAGCAATCAGCCCCAGCATTTT. Translated, it gives CASQGSNQPQHF.